Presented here are 18 T cell receptor beta chains from one specimen sequenced in a study of cytotoxic CD8 clonotypes in ibrutinib-treated CLL. Generated by immunoSEQ multiplex PCR, the TCRdb table keeps only in-frame clones and is missing some. The sample includes 250,000 to 350,000 clones, approximately 76% seen only once; the top ten take around 5.1%. This material consisted of PBMCs, taken at disease progression, from a patient treated with ibrutinib. The receptors originated from a human donor with chronic lymphocytic leukemia.

V and J are TRBV4-3 and TRBJ2-7, with 10 bases matching TRBD2. V shed 5 bases, J shed 2 bases, and the junction held 6 bases outside the gene matches. The CDR3 sequence is 15 residues long. CDR1 is LGHNA, CDR2 YSLEER, per germline. The CDR3, as DNA: TGCGCCAGCAGCTATATAGCGGGAGGCACCTACGAGCAGTACTTC. It codes for CASSYIAGGTYEQYF.

The rearrangement joins TRBV2 to TRBJ1-2; TRBD1 matches 8 bases. V was pared by 0 bases and J by 4 bases, with 4 bases of the junction left unmatched. The CDR3 has 15 residues. Germline-derived CDR1 and CDR2 are SNHLY and FYNNEI. CDR3 amino acids: CASSEAGTGGYGYTF. CDR3 in DNA: TGTGCCAGCAGTGAAGCAGGCACAGGGGGCTATGGCTACACCTTC.

V usage is TRBV28 and J usage is TRBJ2-7; D is ambiguous. The CDR3 runs 12 residues. V gave up 2 bases and J gave up 2 bases, with 4 bases separating them. Germline V gives CDR1 MDHEN, CDR2 SYDVKM. The CDR3 sequence: CASSLAAYEQYF. The CDR3 nucleotides are TGTGCCAGCAGTTTAGCCGCCTACGAGCAGTACTTC.

This clone was counted between two and nine times. V usage is TRBV7-2 and J usage is TRBJ2-3; D not resolved. The CDR3 has 13 amino acids. Germline V gene sequence: CDR1 SGHTA, CDR2 FQGNSA. Trimming shortened V by 1 base and J by 3 bases, and 5 bases separated the two germline ends. The CDR3, as DNA: TGTGCCAGCAGCTTAGTAGGGACAGATACGCAGTATTTT. It specifies CASSLVGTDTQYF.

The chain combines TRBV11-2 with TRBJ2-7; 9 nucleotides agree with TRBD1. V lost 0 bases and J lost 3; bases outside the gene matches: 3. Germline values: CDR1 SGHAT, CDR2 FQNNGV. The length of the CDR3 is 15 residues. The CDR3 loop is CASSLDPGQGYEQYF. DNA of the CDR3: TGTGCCAGCAGCTTAGACCCGGGACAGGGCTACGAGCAGTACTTC.

A few counts support this clone. This rearrangement joins TRBV5-4 to TRBJ2-5; TRBD2 aligns across 8 bases. Germline CDR1 is SGHNT and CDR2 is YYREEE (reference sequence). V lost 3 bases to trimming and J lost 5 bases; unmatched junction nucleotides: 6. CDR3 length: 14 amino acids. CDR3 protein: CASSSRTSTETQYF. The DNA of the CDR3 is TGTGCCAGCAGCTCCCGGACTAGCACGGAGACCCAGTACTTC.

The DNA of the CDR3 is TGTGCCAGCAGTTTTAGCCTAGCGGGGGGGTACGAGCAGTACTTC. Its protein product is CASSFSLAGGYEQYF. This chain joins TRBV27 and TRBJ2-7, with TRBD2 identical over 12 bases. The CDR3 runs 15 residues. Germline CDR1 MNHEY, CDR2 SMNVEV (reference sequence). The V gene end was trimmed by 3 bases and the J gene end by 4 bases; junction bases not matched to a gene: 4.

J is TRBJ2-3 and V is TRBV9; D is undetermined. CDR1 is SGDLS, CDR2 YYNGEE, per germline. Trimming took off 4 bases at V and 0 bases at J, with 12 bases between the two ends. CDR3 size: 15 residues. CDR3 residues: CASSPGGPSTDTQYF. The CDR3 DNA follows: TGTGCCAGCAGCCCAGGCGGTCCTAGCACAGATACGCAGTATTTT.

The rearrangement links TRBV9 to TRBJ2-6; D is unclear. The CDR3 sequence is 15 residues long. Germline CDR1 and CDR2: SGDLS and YYNGEE. Between the trimmed V and J ends, which lost 1 base and 4 bases, there was a span of 9 bases. In DNA, the CDR3 is TGTGCCAGCAGCGTATCCTCCCGGGGGGCCAACGTCCTGACTTTC. The encoded protein is CASSVSSRGANVLTF.

This chain joins TRBV7-8 and TRBJ1-2, with 9 positions matching TRBD1. The V and J ends lost 1 base and 5 bases, in that order; junction bases with no gene match: 11. There are 17 residues in the CDR3. Germline V gene data show CDR1 as SGHVS and CDR2 as FQNEAQ. The CDR3 reads CASSLGTGATLLYGYTF. In DNA, the CDR3 is TGTGCCAGCAGCTTAGGGACAGGGGCCACCCTTCTTTATGGCTACACCTTC.

This clone was detected only once. The chain recombines TRBV7-8 with TRBJ2-1; 7 bases match TRBD2. Trimming cost V 1 base and J 6 bases; bases outside gene matches: 3. CDR3 length: 14 residues. Germline V CDR1 and CDR2: SGHVS, FQNEAQ. CDR3 DNA: TGTGCCAGCAGCTTAGTGGCGGGAGTCAATGAGCAGTTCTTC. Translated, it gives CASSLVAGVNEQFF.

The CDR3 DNA follows: TGTGCCAGTAGATCCCAGGGGTTCGAGACCCAGTACTTC. Residues: CASRSQGFETQYF. The chain couples TRBV19 to TRBJ2-5, with TRBD1 as a possible D gene (6 bases). The V gene lost 6 bases and the J gene lost 5 bases, with 13 bases spanning the gap. This CDR3 comprises 13 residues. Germline V gene data show CDR1 as LNHDA and CDR2 as SQIVND (reference sequence).

This clone showed up just a few times. The chain has TRBV2 and TRBJ2-7; D is possibly TRBD1 (6 bases). CDR1 SNHLY and CDR2 FYNNEI come from the germline V gene. CDR3 length: 14 amino acids. The V gene lost 9 bases and the J gene lost 0 bases, with 15 bases spanning the gap. The CDR3 protein is CASHRAYDSYEQYF. CDR3 bases: TGTGCCAGTCACAGGGCGTACGACTCCTACGAGCAGTACTTC. Filled out from reference TRBV2 and TRBJ2-7, the complete variable domain reads EPEVTQTPSHQVTQMGQEVILRCVPISNHLYFYWYRQILGQKVEFLVSFYNNEISEKSEIFDDQFSVERPDGSNFTLKIRSTKLEDSAMYFCASHRAYDSYEQYFGPGTRLTVT.

This clone was observed a handful of times. The chain carries TRBV27 and TRBJ1-5; TRBD1 matches 9 bases. Germline assignment: CDR1 MNHEY and CDR2 SMNVEV (reference sequence). Germline trimming cut 5 bases from V and 7 bases from J; bases unmatched to any gene: 6. This CDR3 is built from 14 residues. Here the CDR3 DNA reads TGTGCCAGCAGTCCTCGGGACAGGGTACAGCCCCAGCATTTT. Translating gives CASSPRDRVQPQHF.

This clone was seen a handful of times. This chain connects TRBV9 to TRBJ2-7; possibly TRBD1 for D (6 bases). CDR1 SGDLS and CDR2 YYNGEE come from the germline V gene. Trimming removed 0 bases at V and 2 bases at J, with 9 bases between. The CDR3 runs 14 residues. DNA of the CDR3: TGTGCCAGCAGCGTAGAGGCAGGGGCCTACGAGCAGTACTTC. As protein: CASSVEAGAYEQYF.

This rearrangement joins TRBV10-3 to TRBJ1-6; D ambiguous. Trimming pared 10 bases from V and 8 bases from J, leaving 21 bases between. Germline V gene sequence: CDR1 ENHRY, CDR2 SYGVKD. This CDR3 comprises 15 residues. CDR3 nucleotides: TGTGCCACCGGGAGCAAGGGATCGGGCTATTCACCCCTCCACTTT. Its protein is CATGSKGSGYSPLHF.

V gene TRBV29-1 combines with J gene TRBJ2-1, with 8 bases identical to TRBD1. The CDR3 contains 15 residues. Germline V gene data show CDR1 as SQVTM and CDR2 as ANQGSEA. J lost 3 bases, V lost 2 bases, and 6 bases had no gene match. CDR3 nucleotides: TGCAGCGTTGAATCGGACAGGGAGGACTACAATGAGCAGTTCTTC. It yields the protein CSVESDREDYNEQFF.

V usage is TRBV29-1 and J usage is TRBJ1-1; D not resolved. Trimming stripped 4 bases from V and 2 bases from J, with 8 bases between. CDR1 is SQVTM and CDR2 is ANQGSEA in the germline V gene. The CDR3 totals 12 residues. CDR3 loop: CSVVAPNTEAFF. The CDR3 DNA reads as TGCAGCGTTGTTGCCCCCAACACTGAAGCTTTCTTT. Based on the CDR3 plus reference TRBV29-1 and TRBJ1-1, the full variable domain is SAVISQKPSRDICQRGTSLTIQCQVDSQVTMMFWYRQQPGQSLTLIATANQGSEATYESGFVIDKFPISRPNLTFSTLTVSNMSPEDSSIYLCSVVAPNTEAFFGQGTRLTVV.